A single count supports the clone carrying this T cell receptor beta chain. The data are from a study of blood T cell repertoires in COVID-19. This CDR3 is built from 13 residues. Looked up from germline, CDR1 is SQVTM and CDR2 is ANQGSEA. Trimming pared 6 bases from V and 1 base from J, leaving 10 bases between. The data were produced by immunoSEQ multiplex PCR, yet TCRdb's version contains in-frame clones alone and is incomplete. Of about 190,000 clones in the sample, approximately 90% were seen once. Everyone who took part was about 18 to 89 years old, and they came from over 20 US areas. Allocation to cohorts depended on clinical history reported by the participants.

Sequencing was performed on PBMCs or T cells enriched from blood (not recorded which). The chain recombines TRBV29-1 with TRBJ2-1; D may be TRBD1 (5 bases). This TCR was recovered from a woman aged 40 to 50 in a cohort exposed to, infected with or recovered from COVID-19 (not recorded which). The CDR3 region has the DNA TGCAGCGTCTCAGGGTTTTCCTACAATGAGCAGTTCTTC. This translates into CSVSGFSYNEQFF.